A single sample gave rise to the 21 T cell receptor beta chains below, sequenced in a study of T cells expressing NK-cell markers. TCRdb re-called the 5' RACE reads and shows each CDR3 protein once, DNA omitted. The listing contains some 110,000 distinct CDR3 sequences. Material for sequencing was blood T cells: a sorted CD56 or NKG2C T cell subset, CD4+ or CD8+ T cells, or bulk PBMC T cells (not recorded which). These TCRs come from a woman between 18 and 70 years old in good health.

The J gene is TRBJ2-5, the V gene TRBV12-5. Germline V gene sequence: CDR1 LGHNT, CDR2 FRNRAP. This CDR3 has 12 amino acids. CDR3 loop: CASGPTMETQYF. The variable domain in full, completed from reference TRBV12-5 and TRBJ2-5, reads DARVTQTPRHKVTEMGQEVTMRCQPILGHNTVFWYRQTMMQGLELLAYFRNRAPLDDSGMPKDRFSAEMPDATLATLKIQPSEPRDSAVYFCASGPTMETQYFGPGTRLLVL.

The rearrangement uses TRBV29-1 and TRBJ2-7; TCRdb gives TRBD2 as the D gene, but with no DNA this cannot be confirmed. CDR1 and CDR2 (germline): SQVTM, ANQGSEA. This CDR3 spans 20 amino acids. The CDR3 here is CSVDFPRGQSSGGTKDEQYF.

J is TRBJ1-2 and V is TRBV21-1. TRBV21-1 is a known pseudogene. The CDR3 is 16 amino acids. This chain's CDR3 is CASSKDYRTANYGYTF.

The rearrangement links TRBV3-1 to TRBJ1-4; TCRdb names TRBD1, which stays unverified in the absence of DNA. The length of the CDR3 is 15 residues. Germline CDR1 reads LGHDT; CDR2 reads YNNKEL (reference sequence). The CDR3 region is CASSPYRPAGEKLFF.

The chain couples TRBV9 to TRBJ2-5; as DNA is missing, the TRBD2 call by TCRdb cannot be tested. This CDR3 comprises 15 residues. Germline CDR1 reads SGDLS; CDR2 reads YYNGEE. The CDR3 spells CASSADGRGQETQYF.

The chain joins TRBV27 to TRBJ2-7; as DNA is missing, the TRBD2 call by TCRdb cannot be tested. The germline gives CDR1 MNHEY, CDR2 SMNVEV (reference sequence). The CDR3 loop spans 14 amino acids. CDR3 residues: CASSWGRGGYEQYF.

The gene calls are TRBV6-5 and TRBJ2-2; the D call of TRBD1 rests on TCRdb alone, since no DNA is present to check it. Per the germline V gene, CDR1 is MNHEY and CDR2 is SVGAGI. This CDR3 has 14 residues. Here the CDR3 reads CASSFGTGTGELFF.

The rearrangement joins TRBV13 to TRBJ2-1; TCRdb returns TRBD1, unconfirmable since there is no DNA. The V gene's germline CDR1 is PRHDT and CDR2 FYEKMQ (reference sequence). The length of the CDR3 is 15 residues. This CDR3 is CASSLQAGAYNEQFF.

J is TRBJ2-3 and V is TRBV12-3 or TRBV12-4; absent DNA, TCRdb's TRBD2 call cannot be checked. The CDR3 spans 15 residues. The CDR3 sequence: CASSARTSYPDTQYF.

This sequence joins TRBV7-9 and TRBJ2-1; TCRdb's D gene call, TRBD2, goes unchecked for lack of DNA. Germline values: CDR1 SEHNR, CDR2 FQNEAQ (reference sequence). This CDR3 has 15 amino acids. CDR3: CASSFGLAGGNEQFF.

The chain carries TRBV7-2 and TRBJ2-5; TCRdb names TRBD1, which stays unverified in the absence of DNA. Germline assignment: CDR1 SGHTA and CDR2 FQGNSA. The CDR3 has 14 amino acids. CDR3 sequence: CASSRDRGLETQYF.

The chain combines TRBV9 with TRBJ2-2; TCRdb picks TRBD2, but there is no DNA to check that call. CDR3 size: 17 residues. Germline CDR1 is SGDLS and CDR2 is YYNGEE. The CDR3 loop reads CASSDPRDWKVPGELFF.

CDR3 residues: CASSPPPTEANYEQYF. The J gene is TRBJ2-7, the V gene TRBV28; TCRdb names TRBD1, which stays unverified in the absence of DNA. The CDR3 spans 16 residues. CDR1 and CDR2 from the germline V gene are MDHEN and SYDVKM.

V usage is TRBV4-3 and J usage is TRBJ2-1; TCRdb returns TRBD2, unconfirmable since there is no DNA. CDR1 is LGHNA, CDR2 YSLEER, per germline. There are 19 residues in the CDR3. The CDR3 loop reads CASSQADIWEEAGYNEQFF.

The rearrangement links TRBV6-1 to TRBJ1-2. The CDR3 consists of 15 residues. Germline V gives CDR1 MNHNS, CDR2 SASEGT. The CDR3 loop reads CASSEEGGRGGGYTF.

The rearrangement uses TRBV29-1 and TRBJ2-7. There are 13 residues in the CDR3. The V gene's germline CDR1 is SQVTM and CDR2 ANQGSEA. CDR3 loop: CSVEGSGSYEQYF.

The CDR3 spells CAWDQSLEYSPLHF. The V call is TRBV30, the J call TRBJ1-6. The length of the CDR3 is 14 residues. CDR1 is GTSNPN and CDR2 is SVGIG in the germline V gene (reference sequence).

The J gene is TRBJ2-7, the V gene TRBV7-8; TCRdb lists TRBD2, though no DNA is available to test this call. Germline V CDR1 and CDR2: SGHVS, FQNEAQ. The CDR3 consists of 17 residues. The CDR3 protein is CASSLGLAGGLGDEQYF.

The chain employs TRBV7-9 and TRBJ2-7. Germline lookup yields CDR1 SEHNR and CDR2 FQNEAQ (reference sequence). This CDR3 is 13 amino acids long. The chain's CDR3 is CASSMGSSYEQYF.

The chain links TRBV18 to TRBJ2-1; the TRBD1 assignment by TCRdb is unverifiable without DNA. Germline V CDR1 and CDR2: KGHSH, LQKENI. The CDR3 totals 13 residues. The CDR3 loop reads CASSGQGENEQFF.

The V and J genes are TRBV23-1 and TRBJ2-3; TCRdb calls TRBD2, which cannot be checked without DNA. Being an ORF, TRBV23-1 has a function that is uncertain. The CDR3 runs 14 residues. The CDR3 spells CASSPTSRTDTQYF.